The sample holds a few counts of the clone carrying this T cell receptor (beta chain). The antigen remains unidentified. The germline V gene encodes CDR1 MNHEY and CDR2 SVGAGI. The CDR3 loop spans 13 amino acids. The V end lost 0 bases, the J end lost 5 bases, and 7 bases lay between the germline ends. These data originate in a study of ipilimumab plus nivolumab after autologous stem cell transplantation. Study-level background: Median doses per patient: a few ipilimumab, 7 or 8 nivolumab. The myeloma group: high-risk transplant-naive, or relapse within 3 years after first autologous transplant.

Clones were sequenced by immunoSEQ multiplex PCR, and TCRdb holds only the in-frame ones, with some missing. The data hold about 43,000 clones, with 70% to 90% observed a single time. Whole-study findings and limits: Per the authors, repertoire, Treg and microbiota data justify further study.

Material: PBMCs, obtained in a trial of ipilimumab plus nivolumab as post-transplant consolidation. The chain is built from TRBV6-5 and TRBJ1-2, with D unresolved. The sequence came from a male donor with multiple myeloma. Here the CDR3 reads CASSYSKGYGYTF. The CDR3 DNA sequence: TGTGCCAGCAGTTACTCAAAGGGTTATGGCTACACCTTC.